This T cell receptor (beta chain) was identified during a study of T-cell memory formation after mild COVID-19. CDR3 size: 14 residues. Germline V CDR1 and CDR2: SGHTA, FQGNSA. TCRdb called the 5' RACE reads again in MiXCR, with one record for every CDR3 protein. The table records about 320,000 distinct CDR3 sequences, approximately 14% of them present only once. This clonotype was picked up a small number of times. Germline is not matched at one junction end, which may reflect a read error. The sequenced sample consisted of PBMCs or a T cell subset sorted from them (not recorded which). The chain is built from TRBV7-2 and TRBJ2-7; either TRBD1 or TRBD2 may supply D (6 bases each). This clonotype was obtained from a man younger than 30 who had mild COVID-19 (a few samples of this study predate the infection). Cell type and time point are not known. Here the CDR3 reads CASSFGQRFTREDF. CDR3 coding DNA: TGTGCCAGCAGCTTTGGACAGCGTTTTACGAGGGAGGACTTC.